One sample yielded the 11 T cell receptor beta chains listed below, sequenced in a study of graft-versus-host responses after intestinal transplantation. This table comes from immunoSEQ multiplex PCR, and its TCRdb copy is limited to in-frame clones, with some not included. The table has nearly 110,000 clones, about 91% seen once; the top ten hold around 0.73%. These receptors lack a known antigen. This sample comprised unstimulated CD4+ T cells sorted from spleen or lymph node cells, obtained before transplant. These receptors were taken from a human donor who was the organ donor for an intestinal transplant.

The rearrangement uses TRBV28 and TRBJ2-3, with D perhaps TRBD2 (5 bases). Germline V gives CDR1 MDHEN, CDR2 SYDVKM. The V and J ends lost 3 bases and 0 bases respectively, with 10 bases between them. CDR3 length: 15 residues. The CDR3 DNA is TGTGCCAGCAGTTTCCGGCGGGCGAGCACAGATACGCAGTATTTT. Translated, it gives CASSFRRASTDTQYF.

This clone has only one observation. The rearrangement uses TRBV2 and TRBJ1-5, with D possibly being TRBD1 (5 bases). V was trimmed by 4 bases and J by 6 bases, leaving 13 bases between them. In germline, CDR1 is SNHLY, CDR2 FYNNEI. The CDR3 consists of 14 residues. CDR3 sequence reads: CASSGGIRAQPQHF. The CDR3 DNA reads TGTGCCAGCAGTGGGGGGATTAGGGCTCAGCCCCAGCATTTT.

The chain carries TRBV29-1 and TRBJ1-5; possible D gene TRBD1, 5 bases. The CDR3 length is 12 residues. The V end was cut by 4 bases, the J end by 7 bases, with 11 bases between. The germline CDR1 and CDR2 sequences are SQVTM and ANQGSEA. The CDR3 spells CSVVSREQPQHF. The CDR3 region has the DNA TGCAGCGTTGTGAGCAGGGAACAGCCCCAGCATTTT. Together with reference TRBV29-1 and TRBJ1-5, the CDR3 gives the full variable domain: SAVISQKPSRDICQRGTSLTIQCQVDSQVTMMFWYRQQPGQSLTLIATANQGSEATYESGFVIDKFPISRPNLTFSTLTVSNMSPEDSSIYLCSVVSREQPQHFGDGTRLSIL.

The chain employs TRBV5-1 and TRBJ2-1; tentatively, D is TRBD1 or TRBD2 (5 bases each). The CDR3 loop spans 15 amino acids. The V end lost 5 bases, the J end lost 0 bases, and 12 bases lay between the germline ends. Germline-derived CDR1 and CDR2 are SGHRS and YFSETQ. CDR3: CASSYRGDSYNEQFF. The DNA of the CDR3 is TGCGCCAGCAGTTACAGAGGGGACTCCTACAATGAGCAGTTCTTC.

This chain links TRBV7-9 with TRBJ1-2; the match to TRBD1 covers 8 bases. Germline CDR1 and CDR2: SEHNR and FQNEAQ (reference sequence). The CDR3 covers 13 residues. Trimming took 8 bases from V and 8 from J; bases not matched to a gene: 10. In nucleotides, the CDR3 is TGTGCCAGCTGCCCGACAGGGGTTAGCGGCTACACCTTC. Protein sequence: CASCPTGVSGYTF.

This clone has a handful of counts. V gene TRBV9 combines with J gene TRBJ1-1; TRBD1 is a possible D gene (5 bases). CDR3 length: 15 residues. The germline V gene encodes CDR1 SGDLS and CDR2 YYNGEE. Trimming removed 3 bases from V and 2 bases from J, with 14 bases in between. CDR3 sequence (DNA): TGTGCCAGCAGCGCGCTCCCGGACAAAAACACTGAAGCTTTCTTT. It yields the protein CASSALPDKNTEAFF.

Here the CDR3 DNA reads TGTGCCAGCAGCTTGGCACGCGCCTCGAACACAGATACGCAGTATTTT. Protein sequence: CASSLARASNTDTQYF. This chain links TRBV5-4 with TRBJ2-3; no reliable D call. This CDR3 has 16 amino acids. Per the germline V gene, CDR1 is SGHNT and CDR2 is YYREEE (reference sequence). V was clipped by 0 bases and J by 2 bases, with 13 bases between them.

This chain joins TRBV6-5 and TRBJ1-2; maybe TRBD1 (6 bases). The germline V gene has CDR1 MNHEY and CDR2 SVGAGI. Trimming took 0 bases from V and 4 from J, leaving 15 bases between them. This CDR3 region has 16 residues. The CDR3: CASSYSSGGGGYGYTF. DNA of the CDR3: TGTGCCAGCAGTTACTCGAGCGGGGGCGGGGGCTATGGCTACACCTTC.

The chain couples TRBV5-4 to TRBJ2-5; maybe TRBD2 (5 bases). The V gene lost 4 bases and the J gene lost 4 bases, with 14 bases spanning the gap. Germline V lookup: CDR1 SGHNT, CDR2 YYREEE (reference sequence). The CDR3 loop spans 14 amino acids. The DNA for the CDR3 is TGTGCCAGCAGCGCCACTAGAGCTGGAGAGACCCAGTACTTC. Amino acid sequence: CASSATRAGETQYF.

The chain is built from TRBV2 and TRBJ2-3; D possibly corresponds to TRBD2 (6 bases). This CDR3 is built from 13 residues. The germline V gene has CDR1 SNHLY and CDR2 FYNNEI. Trimming removed 11 bases at V and 6 bases at J, with 18 bases between. The CDR3 region is CALGNLADDTQYF. CDR3 coding DNA: TGTGCCCTCGGAAATTTAGCGGATGATACGCAGTATTTT.

This clone was counted only a few times. J is TRBJ1-5 and V is TRBV21-1. TRBV21-1 is a pseudogene. The CDR3 is 15 residues long. In nucleotides, the CDR3 is TGTGCCAGCAGCAATAAATCTCGGGCAAATCAGCCCCAGCATTTT. Amino acids: CASSNKSRANQPQHF.